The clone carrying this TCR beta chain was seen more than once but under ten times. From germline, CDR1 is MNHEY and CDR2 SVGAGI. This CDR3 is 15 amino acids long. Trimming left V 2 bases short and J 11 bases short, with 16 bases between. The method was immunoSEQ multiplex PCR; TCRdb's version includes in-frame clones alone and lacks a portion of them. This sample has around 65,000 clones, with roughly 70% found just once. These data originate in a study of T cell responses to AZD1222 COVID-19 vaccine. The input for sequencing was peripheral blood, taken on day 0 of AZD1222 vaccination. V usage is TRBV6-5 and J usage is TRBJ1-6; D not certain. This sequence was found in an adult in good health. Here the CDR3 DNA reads TGTGCCAGCAGTTACGAATCTTCCGGACTTCCACCCCTCCACTTT. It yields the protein CASSYESSGLPPLHF.